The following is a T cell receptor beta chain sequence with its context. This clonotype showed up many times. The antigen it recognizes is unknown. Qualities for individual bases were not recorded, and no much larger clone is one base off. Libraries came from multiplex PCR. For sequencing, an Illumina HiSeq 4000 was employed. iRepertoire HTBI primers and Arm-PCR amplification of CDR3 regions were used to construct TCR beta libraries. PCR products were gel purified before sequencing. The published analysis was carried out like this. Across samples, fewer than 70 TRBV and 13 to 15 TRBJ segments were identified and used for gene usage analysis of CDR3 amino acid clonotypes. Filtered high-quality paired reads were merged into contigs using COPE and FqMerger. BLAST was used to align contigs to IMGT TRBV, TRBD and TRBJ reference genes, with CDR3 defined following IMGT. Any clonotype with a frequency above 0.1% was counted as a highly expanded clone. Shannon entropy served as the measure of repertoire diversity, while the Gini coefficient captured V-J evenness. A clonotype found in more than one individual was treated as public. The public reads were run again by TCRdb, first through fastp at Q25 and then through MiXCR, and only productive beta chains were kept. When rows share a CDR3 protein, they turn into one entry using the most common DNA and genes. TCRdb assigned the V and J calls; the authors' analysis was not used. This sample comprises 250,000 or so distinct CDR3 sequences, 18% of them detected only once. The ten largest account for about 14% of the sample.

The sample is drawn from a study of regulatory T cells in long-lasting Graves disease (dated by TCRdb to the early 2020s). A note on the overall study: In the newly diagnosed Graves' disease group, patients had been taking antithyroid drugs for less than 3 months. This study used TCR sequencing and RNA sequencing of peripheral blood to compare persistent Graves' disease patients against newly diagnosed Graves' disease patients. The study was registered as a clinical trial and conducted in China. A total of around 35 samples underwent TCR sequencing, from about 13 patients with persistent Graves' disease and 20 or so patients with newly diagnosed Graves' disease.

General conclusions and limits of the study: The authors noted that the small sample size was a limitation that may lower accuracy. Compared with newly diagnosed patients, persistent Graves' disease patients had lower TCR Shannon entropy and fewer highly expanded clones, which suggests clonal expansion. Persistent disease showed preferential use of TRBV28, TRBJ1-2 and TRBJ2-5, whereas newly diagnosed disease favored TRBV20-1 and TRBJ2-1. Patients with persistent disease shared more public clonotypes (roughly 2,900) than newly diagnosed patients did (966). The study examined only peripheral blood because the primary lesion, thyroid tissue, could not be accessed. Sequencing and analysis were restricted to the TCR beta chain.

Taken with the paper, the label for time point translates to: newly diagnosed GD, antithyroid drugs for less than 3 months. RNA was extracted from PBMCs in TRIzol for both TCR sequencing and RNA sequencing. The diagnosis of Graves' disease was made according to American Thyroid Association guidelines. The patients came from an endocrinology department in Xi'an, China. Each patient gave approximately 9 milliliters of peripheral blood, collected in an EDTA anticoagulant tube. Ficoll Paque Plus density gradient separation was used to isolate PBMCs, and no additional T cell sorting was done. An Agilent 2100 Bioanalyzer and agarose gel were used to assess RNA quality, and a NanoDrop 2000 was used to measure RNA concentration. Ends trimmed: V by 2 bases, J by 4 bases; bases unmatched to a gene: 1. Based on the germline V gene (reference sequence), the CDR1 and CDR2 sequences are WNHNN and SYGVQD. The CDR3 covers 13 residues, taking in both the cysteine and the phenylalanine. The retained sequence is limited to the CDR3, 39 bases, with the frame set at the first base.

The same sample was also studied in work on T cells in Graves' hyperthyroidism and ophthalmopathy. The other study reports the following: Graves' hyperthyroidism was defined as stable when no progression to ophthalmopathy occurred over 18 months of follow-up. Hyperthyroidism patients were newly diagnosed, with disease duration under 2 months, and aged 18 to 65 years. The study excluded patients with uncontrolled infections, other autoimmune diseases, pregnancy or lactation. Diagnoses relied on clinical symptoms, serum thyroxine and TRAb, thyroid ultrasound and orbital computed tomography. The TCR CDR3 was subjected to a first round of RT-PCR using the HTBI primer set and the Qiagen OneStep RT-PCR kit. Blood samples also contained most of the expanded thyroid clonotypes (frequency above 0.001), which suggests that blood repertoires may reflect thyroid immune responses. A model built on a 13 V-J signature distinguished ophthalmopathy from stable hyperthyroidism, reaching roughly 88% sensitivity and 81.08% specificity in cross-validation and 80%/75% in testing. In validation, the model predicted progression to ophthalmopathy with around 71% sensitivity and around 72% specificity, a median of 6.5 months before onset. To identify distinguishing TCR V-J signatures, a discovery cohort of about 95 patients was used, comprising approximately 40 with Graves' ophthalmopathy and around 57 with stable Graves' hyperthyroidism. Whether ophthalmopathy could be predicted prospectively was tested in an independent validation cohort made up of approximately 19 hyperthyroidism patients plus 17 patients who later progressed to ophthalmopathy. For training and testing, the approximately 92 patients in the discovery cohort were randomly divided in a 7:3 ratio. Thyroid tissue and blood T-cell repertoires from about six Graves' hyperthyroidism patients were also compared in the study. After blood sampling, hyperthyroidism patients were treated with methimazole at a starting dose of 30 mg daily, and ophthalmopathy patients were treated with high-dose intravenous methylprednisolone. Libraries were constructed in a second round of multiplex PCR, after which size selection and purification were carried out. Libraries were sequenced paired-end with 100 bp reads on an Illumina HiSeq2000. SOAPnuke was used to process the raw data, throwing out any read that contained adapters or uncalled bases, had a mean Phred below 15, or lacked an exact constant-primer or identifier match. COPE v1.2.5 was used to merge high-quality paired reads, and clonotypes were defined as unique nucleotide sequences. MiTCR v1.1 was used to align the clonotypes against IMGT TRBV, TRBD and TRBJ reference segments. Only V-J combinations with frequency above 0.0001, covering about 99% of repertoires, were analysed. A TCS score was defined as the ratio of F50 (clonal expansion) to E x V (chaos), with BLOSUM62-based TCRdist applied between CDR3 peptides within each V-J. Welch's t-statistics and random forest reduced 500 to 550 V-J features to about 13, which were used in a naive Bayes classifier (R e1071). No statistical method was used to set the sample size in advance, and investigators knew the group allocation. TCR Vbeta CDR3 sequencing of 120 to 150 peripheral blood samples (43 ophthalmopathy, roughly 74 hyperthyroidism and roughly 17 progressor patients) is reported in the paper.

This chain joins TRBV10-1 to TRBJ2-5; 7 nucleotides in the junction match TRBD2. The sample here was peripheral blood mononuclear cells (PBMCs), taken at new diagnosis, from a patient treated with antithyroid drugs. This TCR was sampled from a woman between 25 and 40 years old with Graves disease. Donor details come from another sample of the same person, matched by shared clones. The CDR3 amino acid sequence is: CASSETGGETQYF. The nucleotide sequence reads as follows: TGCGCCAGCAGTGAGACGGGGGGAGAGACCCAGTACTTC.